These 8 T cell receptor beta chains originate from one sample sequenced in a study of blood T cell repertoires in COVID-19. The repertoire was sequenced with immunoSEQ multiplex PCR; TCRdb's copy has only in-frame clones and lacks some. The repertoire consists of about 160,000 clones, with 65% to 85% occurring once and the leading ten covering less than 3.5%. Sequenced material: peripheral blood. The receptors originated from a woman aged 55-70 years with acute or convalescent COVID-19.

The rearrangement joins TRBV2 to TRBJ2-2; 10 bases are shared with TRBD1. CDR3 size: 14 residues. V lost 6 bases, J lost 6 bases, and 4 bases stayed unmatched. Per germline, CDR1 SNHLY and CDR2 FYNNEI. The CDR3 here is CASSWDRGSGELFF. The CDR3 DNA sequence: TGTGCCAGCAGCTGGGACAGGGGATCCGGGGAGCTGTTTTTT.

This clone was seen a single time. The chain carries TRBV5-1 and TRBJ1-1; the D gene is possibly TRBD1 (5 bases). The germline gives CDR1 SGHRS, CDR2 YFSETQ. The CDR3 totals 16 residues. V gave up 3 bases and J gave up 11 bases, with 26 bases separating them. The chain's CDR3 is CASSSQGGGGTAGAFF. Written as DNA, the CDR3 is TGCGCCAGCAGCTCGCAAGGCGGGGGAGGAACAGCAGGGGCTTTCTTT. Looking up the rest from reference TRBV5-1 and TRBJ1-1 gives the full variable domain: KAGVTQTPRYLIKTRGQQVTLSCSPISGHRSVSWYQQTPGQGLQFLFEYFSETQRNKGNFPGRFSGRQFSNSRSEMNVSTLELGDSALYLCASSSQGGGGTAGAFFGQGTRLTVV.

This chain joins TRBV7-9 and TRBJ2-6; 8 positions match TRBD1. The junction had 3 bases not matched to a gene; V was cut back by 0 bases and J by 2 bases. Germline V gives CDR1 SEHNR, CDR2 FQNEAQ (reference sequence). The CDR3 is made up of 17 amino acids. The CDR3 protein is CASSLARGRPGANVLTF. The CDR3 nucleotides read TGTGCCAGCAGCTTAGCCAGGGGGCGTCCTGGGGCCAACGTCCTGACTTTC.

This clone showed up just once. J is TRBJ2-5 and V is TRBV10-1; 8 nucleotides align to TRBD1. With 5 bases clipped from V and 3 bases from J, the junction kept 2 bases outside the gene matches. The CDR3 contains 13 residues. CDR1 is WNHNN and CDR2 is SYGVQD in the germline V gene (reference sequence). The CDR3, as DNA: TGCGCCAGCAGTCGGACAGGGAAAGAGACCCAGTACTTC. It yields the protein CASSRTGKETQYF.

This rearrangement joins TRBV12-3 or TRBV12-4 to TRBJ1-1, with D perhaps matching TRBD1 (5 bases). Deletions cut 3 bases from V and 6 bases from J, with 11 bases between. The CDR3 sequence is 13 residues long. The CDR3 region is CASSFFQGPEAFF. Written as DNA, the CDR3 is TGTGCCAGCAGTTTTTTCCAGGGTCCTGAAGCTTTCTTT.

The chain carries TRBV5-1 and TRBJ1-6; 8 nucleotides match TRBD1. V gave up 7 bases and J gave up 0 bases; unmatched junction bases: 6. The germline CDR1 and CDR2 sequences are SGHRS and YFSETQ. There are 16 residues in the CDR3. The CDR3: CASRGGTGSYNSPLHF. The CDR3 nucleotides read TGCGCCAGCCGAGGGGGGACAGGCTCCTATAATTCACCCCTCCACTTT.

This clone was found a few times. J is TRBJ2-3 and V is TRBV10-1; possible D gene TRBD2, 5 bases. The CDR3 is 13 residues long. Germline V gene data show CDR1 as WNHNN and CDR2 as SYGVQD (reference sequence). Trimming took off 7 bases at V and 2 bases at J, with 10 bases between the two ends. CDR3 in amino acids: CASKRGPTDTQYF. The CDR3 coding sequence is TGCGCCAGCAAAAGAGGGCCCACAGATACGCAGTATTTT.

The CDR3 protein is CASSLALRGREAFF. CDR3 DNA sequence: TGTGCCAGCAGCTTAGCGCTGCGCGGGCGAGAAGCTTTCTTT. The rearrangement joins TRBV7-9 to TRBJ1-1; no reliable D call. This CDR3 comprises 14 residues. From germline, CDR1 is SEHNR and CDR2 FQNEAQ (reference sequence). Trimming removed 0 bases from V and 8 bases from J, with 13 bases in between.